A single TCR beta chain is shown here with its context. The V end was cut by 0 bases, the J end by 1 base, with 10 bases between. Germline V lookup: CDR1 SGHRS, CDR2 YFSETQ. This CDR3 is built from 16 residues. The data were obtained in a study of blood T cell repertoires in COVID-19. For the study at large: Donors in the United States, Italy and Spain gave samples during acute or convalescent COVID-19. T cells, B-cell-depleted T cells, or PBMCs supplied cDNA or gDNA.

How the authors handled the data: Counts of nucleated cells, estimated from reference gene primer amplification, were obtained. Generated by immunoSEQ multiplex PCR, the TCRdb table keeps only in-frame clones and is missing some. For V, J and clone size, that table is used; D and trimming come from the DNA. The data show approximately 290,000 clones, roughly 88% seen once. This rearrangement joins TRBV5-1 to TRBJ2-2, with a weak D call TRBD2 (5 bases). Material for sequencing was peripheral blood. The TCR comes from a human donor with COVID-19, enrolled during active disease. The donor label of this sample is uncertain. The DNA of the CDR3 is TGCGCCAGCAGCTTGGCCGTTCGGGAGAACACCGGGGAGCTGTTTTTT. Its translation: CASSLAVRENTGELFF.